A single sample is the source of the 15 T cell receptor beta chains below, sequenced in a study of CXCR3-negative and CXCR3-positive naive CD8 T cells. Researchers prepared the TRB cDNA libraries using 5' RACE with UMI labels. TCRdb reanalyzed the 5' RACE reads, giving one entry per CDR3 protein sequence and no DNA. This sample's table has about 90,000 distinct CDR3 sequences. Material for sequencing was naive CXCR3- CD8+ T cells from blood. Documented subset: CD45RO-CCR7+CD27+CD95- naive CD8+ T cells lacking CXCR3 (TNR3-). These receptors originate from a human donor in good health. Some clones in this sample may be carry-over from other donors' samples.

The rearrangement uses TRBV5-6 and TRBJ1-2; TCRdb gives TRBD1 as the D gene, but with no DNA this cannot be confirmed. CDR1 SGHDT and CDR2 YYEEEE come from the germline V gene. The CDR3 is 14 amino acids. CDR3 region: CASSFTGHSDGYTF.

The CDR3 loop reads CASRRTSGKEYFNEQFF. This chain joins TRBV12-3 or TRBV12-4 and TRBJ2-1; TCRdb's D call, TRBD2, is unchecked because there is no DNA. CDR3 length: 17 residues.

The V and J genes are TRBV7-9 and TRBJ2-7; TCRdb's D call of TRBD1 is untestable without DNA. Germline lookup yields CDR1 SEHNR and CDR2 FQNEAQ (reference sequence). The CDR3 totals 15 residues. The CDR3: CASSSGTGFIYEQYF.

The chain couples TRBV5-1 to TRBJ2-5; checking the TCRdb D call of TRBD1 is not possible without DNA. Germline assignment: CDR1 SGHRS and CDR2 YFSETQ. This CDR3 region has 15 residues. CDR3 sequence: CASSLEGSPGETQYF. Using reference TRBV5-1 and TRBJ2-5 for the parts outside the CDR3, the full variable domain is KAGVTQTPRYLIKTRGQQVTLSCSPISGHRSVSWYQQTPGQGLQFLFEYFSETQRNKGNFPGRFSGRQFSNSRSEMNVSTLELGDSALYLCASSLEGSPGETQYFGPGTRLLVL.

The chain recombines TRBV10-3 with TRBJ2-5; lacking DNA, the TRBD2 call made by TCRdb goes unchecked. The CDR3 has 18 amino acids. From germline, CDR1 is ENHRY and CDR2 SYGVKD. The CDR3 spells CAISESVTGRDQEETQYF.

V usage is TRBV10-3 and J usage is TRBJ2-1; TCRdb's D call, TRBD2, is unchecked because there is no DNA. Germline V gene data show CDR1 as ENHRY and CDR2 as SYGVKD. The CDR3 is made up of 16 amino acids. CDR3 residues: CAISESSAGGYNEQFF.

The rearrangement uses TRBV20-1 and TRBJ2-1; TCRdb picks TRBD1, but there is no DNA to check that call. CDR3 length: 14 residues. CDR1 is DFQATT, CDR2 SNEGSKA, per germline (reference sequence). The CDR3 reads CSAGWGSRGNEQFF.

The rearrangement uses TRBV9 and TRBJ2-3. This CDR3 is built from 13 residues. CDR1 SGDLS and CDR2 YYNGEE come from the germline V gene. CDR3 in amino acids: CASSVDLTDTQYF.

V and J are TRBV6-6 and TRBJ2-7; TCRdb's D gene call, TRBD2, goes unchecked for lack of DNA. Germline V gene data show CDR1 as MNHNY and CDR2 as SVGAGI (reference sequence). The CDR3 loop spans 14 amino acids. CDR3 protein: CASSPRPWEGEQYF.

The gene calls are TRBV15 and TRBJ2-1; TCRdb's D call, TRBD1, is unchecked because there is no DNA. The V gene's germline CDR1 is LNHNV and CDR2 YYDKDF (reference sequence). The CDR3 covers 15 residues. This CDR3 reads CATSSRGMTYNEQFF.

The chain links TRBV14 to TRBJ2-7. Germline CDR1 SGHDN, CDR2 FVKESK. CDR3 length equals 14 residues. CDR3 sequence reads: CASSQVGGTYEQYF.

This chain joins TRBV7-9 and TRBJ2-1; the TCRdb call, TRBD1, lacks DNA for checking. Germline V lookup: CDR1 SEHNR, CDR2 FQNEAQ (reference sequence). CDR3 size: 12 residues. Here the CDR3 reads CASSPRPGEQFF. The entire variable domain, with the rest obtained from reference TRBV7-9 and TRBJ2-1, is as follows: DTGVSQNPRHKITKRGQNVTFRCDPISEHNRLYWYRQTLGQGPEFLTYFQNEAQLEKSRLLSDRFSAERPKGSFSTLEIQRTEQGDSAMYLCASSPRPGEQFFGPGTRLTVL.

This chain joins TRBV12-2 and TRBJ1-2. TRBV12-2 is shown as a pseudogene. The CDR3 is 17 residues long. CDR3 loop: CASRPRQGPSAHFGYTF.

The rearrangement uses TRBV6-1 and TRBJ2-1; lacking DNA, the TRBD2 call made by TCRdb goes unchecked. Germline values: CDR1 MNHNS, CDR2 SASEGT. The CDR3 consists of 14 residues. The CDR3 sequence is CAITGTSGIHEQFF.

J is TRBJ2-1 and V is TRBV7-3; TCRdb's D call of TRBD2 is untestable without DNA. Germline assignment: CDR1 SGHTA and CDR2 FQGTGA. The CDR3 loop spans 15 amino acids. The CDR3 spells CASSSGILAGNEQFF.